This TCR beta chain was observed in a study of cytomegalovirus exposure and HLA in healthy donors. Regarding the study as a whole: Serostatus for CMV was the only available immune exposure information.

In the PCR, 60 Vbeta and 13 Jbeta primers were used. Measured with immunoSEQ multiplex PCR; TCRdb has only the in-frame clones, and not every one. The sample records over 100,000 clones, around 73% being singletons. CDR1 and CDR2 from the germline V gene are SGHNT and YYREEE (reference sequence). CDR3 length equals 16 residues. The trim removed 3 bases at V and 1 base at J, leaving 7 bases unmatched. Points on this clone: Antigen: not known.

This receptor was identified in a man in his forties or fifties in good health and CMV-seronegative. Material for sequencing was PBMCs. The chain is built from TRBV5-4 and TRBJ2-7, with TRBD2 identical over 10 bases. The CDR3: CASSWGGLALSYEQYF. Written as DNA, the CDR3 is TGTGCCAGCAGCTGGGGGGGACTAGCGCTTTCCTACGAGCAGTACTTC. Full variable domain (missing parts from reference TRBV5-4 and TRBJ2-7): ETGVTQSPTHLIKTRGQQVTLRCSSQSGHNTVSWYQQALGQGPQFIFQYYREEENGRGNFPPRFSGLQFPNYSSELNVNALELDDSALYLCASSWGGLALSYEQYFGPGTRLTVT.